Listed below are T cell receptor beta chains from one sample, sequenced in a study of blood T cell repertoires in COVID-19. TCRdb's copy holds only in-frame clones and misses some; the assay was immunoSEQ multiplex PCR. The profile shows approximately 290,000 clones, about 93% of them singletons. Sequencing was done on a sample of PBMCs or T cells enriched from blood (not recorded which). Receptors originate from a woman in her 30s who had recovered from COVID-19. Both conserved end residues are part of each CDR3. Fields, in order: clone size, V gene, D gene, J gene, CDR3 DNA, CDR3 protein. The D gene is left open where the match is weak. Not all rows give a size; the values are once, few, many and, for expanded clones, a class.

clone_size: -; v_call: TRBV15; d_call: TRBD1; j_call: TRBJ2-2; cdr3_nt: TGTGCCACCAGCAGAGGGACAGGGACGAACACCGGGGAGCTGTTTTTT; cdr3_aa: CATSRGTGTNTGELFF
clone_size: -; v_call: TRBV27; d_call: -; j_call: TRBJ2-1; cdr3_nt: TGTGCCAGCAGCTTGACTAGCTCCTACAATGAGCAGTTCTTC; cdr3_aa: CASSLTSSYNEQFF
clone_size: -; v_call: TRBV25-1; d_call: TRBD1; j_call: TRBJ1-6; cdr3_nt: TGTGCCAGCAGTGGACAGGGTTTGGGGTCACCCCTCCACTTT; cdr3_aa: CASSGQGLGSPLHF
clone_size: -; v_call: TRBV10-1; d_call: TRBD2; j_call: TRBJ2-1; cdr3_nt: TGCGCCAGCAGTGCGGCACTAGCGGCCTACAATGAGCAGTTCTTC; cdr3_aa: CASSAALAAYNEQFF
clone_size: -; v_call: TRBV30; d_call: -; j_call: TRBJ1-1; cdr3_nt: TGTGCCTGGAGTGTAAGGGGTGCTGAAGCTTTCTTT; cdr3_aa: CAWSVRGAEAFF
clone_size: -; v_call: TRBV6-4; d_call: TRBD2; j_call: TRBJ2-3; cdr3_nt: TGTGCCAGCAGTGTGCTAGCGGGGGGCACAGATACGCAGTATTTT; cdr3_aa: CASSVLAGGTDTQYF
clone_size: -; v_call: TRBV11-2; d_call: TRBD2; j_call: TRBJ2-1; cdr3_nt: TGTGCCAGCAGCCATGGACTAGCGGGAGGGGATAGCTCCTACAATGAGCAGTTCTTC; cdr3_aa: CASSHGLAGGDSSYNEQFF
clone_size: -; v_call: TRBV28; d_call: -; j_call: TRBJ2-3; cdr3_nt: TGTGCCAGCAGTTTATCCTCGAAATGGCTTAGCACAGATACGCAGTATTTT; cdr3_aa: CASSLSSKWLSTDTQYF
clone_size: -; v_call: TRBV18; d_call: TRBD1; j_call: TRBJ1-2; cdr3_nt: TGTGCCAGCTCAGGACAGGTAGCCTATGGCTACACCTTC; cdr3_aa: CASSGQVAYGYTF
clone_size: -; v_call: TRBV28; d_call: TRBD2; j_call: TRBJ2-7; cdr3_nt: TGTGCCAGCGGCGGGAGCTCCTACGAGCAGTACTTC; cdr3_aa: CASGGSSYEQYF
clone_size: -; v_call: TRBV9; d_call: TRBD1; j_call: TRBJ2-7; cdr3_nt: TGTGCCAGCAGCAGGGGACAGGGGAGGTCCTACGAGCAGTACTTC; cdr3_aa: CASSRGQGRSYEQYF
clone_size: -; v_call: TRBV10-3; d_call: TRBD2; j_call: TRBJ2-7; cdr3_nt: TGTGCCATCAAGACTAGCGGGAGGGCCGTGTCCTACGAGCAGTACTTC; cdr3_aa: CAIKTSGRAVSYEQYF
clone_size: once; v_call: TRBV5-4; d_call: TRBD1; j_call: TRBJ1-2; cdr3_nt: TGTGCCAGCAGCCCGAGGGGGCCCGCGACAGGGACAGACTATGGCTACACCTTC; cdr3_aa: CASSPRGPATGTDYGYTF
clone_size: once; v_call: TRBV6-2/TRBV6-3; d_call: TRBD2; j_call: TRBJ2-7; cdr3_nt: TGTGCCAGCAGTTACCCAACCTGGACTAGCGGGAAGACCTACGAGCAGTACTTC; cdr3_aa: CASSYPTWTSGKTYEQYF
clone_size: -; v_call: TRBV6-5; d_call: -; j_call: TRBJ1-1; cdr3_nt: TGTGCCAGCACCAACCTGTTAGGGGTGAACACTGAAGCTTTCTTT; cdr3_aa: CASTNLLGVNTEAFF
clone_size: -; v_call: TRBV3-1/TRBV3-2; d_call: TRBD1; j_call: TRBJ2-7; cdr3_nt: TGTGCCAGCAGCCAAGAAATCTCCGGGACAGTAACCTACGAGCAGTACTTC; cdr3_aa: CASSQEISGTVTYEQYF
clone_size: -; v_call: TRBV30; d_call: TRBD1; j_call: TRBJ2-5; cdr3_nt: TGTGCCTGGAACAGGGGACCAGGAGAAGAGACCCAGTACTTC; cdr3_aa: CAWNRGPGEETQYF
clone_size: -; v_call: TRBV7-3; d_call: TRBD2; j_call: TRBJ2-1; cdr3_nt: TGTGCCAGCAGCCCAATAGCGGGAGTCAGAAATGAGCAGTTCTTC; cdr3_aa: CASSPIAGVRNEQFF
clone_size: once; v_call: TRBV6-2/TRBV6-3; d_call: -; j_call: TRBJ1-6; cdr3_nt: TGTGCCAGCAGTACGGTCGTCTATAATTCACCCCTCCACTTT; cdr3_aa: CASSTVVYNSPLHF
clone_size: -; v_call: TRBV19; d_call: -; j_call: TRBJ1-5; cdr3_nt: TGTGCCAGTAGTATTTCGGGTAATCAGCCCCAGCATTTT; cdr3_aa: CASSISGNQPQHF
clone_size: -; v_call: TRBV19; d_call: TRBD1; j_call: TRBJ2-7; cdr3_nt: TGTGCCAGTAGGGACAGGTCCTACGAGCAGTACTTC; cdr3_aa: CASRDRSYEQYF
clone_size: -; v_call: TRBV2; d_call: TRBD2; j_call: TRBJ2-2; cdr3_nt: TGTGCCAGAGGGACTAGCGGTACCGGGGAGCTGTTTTTT; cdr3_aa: CARGTSGTGELFF
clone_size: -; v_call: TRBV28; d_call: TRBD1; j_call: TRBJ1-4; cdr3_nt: TGTGCCAGCAGTCTCACAGGGGCAACTAATGAAAAACTGTTTTTT; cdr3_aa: CASSLTGATNEKLFF
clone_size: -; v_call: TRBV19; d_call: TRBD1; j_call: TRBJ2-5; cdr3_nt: TGTGCCAGTAGTATTCAGATAGGGGGCGGGACCCAGTACTTC; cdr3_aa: CASSIQIGGGTQYF
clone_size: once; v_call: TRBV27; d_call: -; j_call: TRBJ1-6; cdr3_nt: TGTGCCAGCAGTAAAAGGGGAAGCTCCTATAATTCACCCCTCCACTTT; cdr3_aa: CASSKRGSSYNSPLHF
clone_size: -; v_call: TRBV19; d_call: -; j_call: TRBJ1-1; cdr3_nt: TGTGCCAGTAGTATTTTAGGACTGGTGAACACTGAAGCTTTCTTT; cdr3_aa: CASSILGLVNTEAFF
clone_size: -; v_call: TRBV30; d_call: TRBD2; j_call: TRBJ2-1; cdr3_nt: TGTGCCTGGAGTGTACTAGCGGGAGGTAACAATGAGCAGTTCTTC; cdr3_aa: CAWSVLAGGNNEQFF
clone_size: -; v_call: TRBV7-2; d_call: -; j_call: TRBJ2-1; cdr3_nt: TGTGCCAGCAGCTTAGCTAACTACAATGAGCAGTTCTTC; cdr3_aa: CASSLANYNEQFF